This T cell receptor (beta chain) was recorded in a study of regulatory T cells in long-lasting Graves disease. The study, taken as a whole, reports: Patients with persistent disease shared over 2,500 public clonotypes, outpacing the approximately 970 shared by new patients.

The time point denotes: newly diagnosed GD, antithyroid drugs for less than 3 months. RNA from PBMCs was the source of the TCR library. As a group, patients came from one endocrinology department in Xi'an, China. The V gene end was trimmed by 10 bases and the J gene end by 4 bases; junction bases not matched to a gene: 16. The CDR3 contains 16 residues. Per germline, CDR1 ENHRY and CDR2 SYGVKD. CDR3 regions were amplified by Arm-PCR using iRepertoire HTBI primers to build TCR beta libraries. Each CDR3 protein is one row after TCRdb ran MiXCR on the multiplex PCR reads. The sample shows about 540,000 distinct CDR3 sequences, roughly 13% of them seen only once. This clonotype was observed many times. Its antigen is not known. These data also formed part of another study, on T cells in Graves' hyperthyroidism and ophthalmopathy. That report notes: The definition of stable Graves' hyperthyroidism was no ophthalmopathy progression within 18 months.

The chain uses TRBV10-3 and TRBJ2-1, with 7 bases that match TRBD2. The source was peripheral blood mononuclear cells (PBMCs), collected at new diagnosis, from a patient treated with antithyroid drugs. The source of this sequence is a young man with Graves disease. CDR3 region: CASVGTSSGIYNEQFF. The CDR3 coding sequence is TGTGCCAGCGTCGGGACCTCTAGCGGAATATACAATGAGCAGTTCTTC.